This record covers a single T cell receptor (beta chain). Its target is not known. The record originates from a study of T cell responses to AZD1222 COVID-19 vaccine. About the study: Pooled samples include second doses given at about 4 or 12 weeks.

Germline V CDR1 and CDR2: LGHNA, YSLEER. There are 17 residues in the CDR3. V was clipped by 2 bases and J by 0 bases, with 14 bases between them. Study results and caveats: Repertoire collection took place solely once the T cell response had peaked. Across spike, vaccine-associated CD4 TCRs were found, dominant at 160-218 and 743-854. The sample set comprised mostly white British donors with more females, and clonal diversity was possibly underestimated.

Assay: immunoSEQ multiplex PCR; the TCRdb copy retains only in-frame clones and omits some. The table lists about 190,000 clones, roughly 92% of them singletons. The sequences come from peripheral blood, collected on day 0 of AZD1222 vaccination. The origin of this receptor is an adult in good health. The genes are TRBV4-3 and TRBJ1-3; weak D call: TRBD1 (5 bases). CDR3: CASSQIKGGVSGNTIYF. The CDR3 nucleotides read TGCGCCAGCAGCCAAATAAAAGGAGGGGTCTCTGGAAACACCATATATTTT.